This T cell receptor (beta chain) was identified during a study of CD8+ T cells in alopecia areata. As for this clone: Its cognate antigen is unknown.

Isolated RNA was reverse transcribed into cDNA used as the sequencing template. Generated by immunoSEQ multiplex PCR, the TCRdb table keeps only in-frame clones and is missing some. The sample has about 180,000 clones, around 49% seen once; the top ten hold 10%. General study findings and limits: The treated group had a single nonresponder, limiting CD8+ expansion-response conclusions.

Noted treatment: oral pan-JAK inhibitor, 5-10 mg twice daily. Researchers gathered lesional scalp punch biopsies and peripheral blood from patients with alopecia areata. Sorted out of PBMCs were CD4+ T cells and CD8+ T cells. J lost 5 bases, V lost 3 bases, and 9 bases had no gene match. The CDR3 spans 16 residues. Germline-derived CDR1 and CDR2 are SGHVS and FQNEAQ. This clonotype was sampled from a human donor with alopecia areata. The specimen comprised CD8+ T cells sorted from blood, sampled around week 54, from a patient treated with tofacitinib. The V gene is TRBV7-8, the J gene TRBJ2-5; 10 bases line up with TRBD2. CDR3 in DNA: TGTGCCAGCAGCTTCTTCCTAGCGGGGGCGGGGGAGACCCAGTACTTC. Translated: CASSFFLAGAGETQYF.